The source of this TCR beta chain is a study of blood T cells in healthy people across ages. This clonotype has ten or more counts. Antigen: not known. Next came a second PCR, run for roughly 6 to 11 cycles, which used a sample-barcoded 5' primer along with a J-beta primer mix. Each cDNA molecule carried a tag from a template-switch adaptor that contained 12 random nucleotides. In TCRdb, the 5' RACE reads were re-called with MiXCR into one record per CDR3 protein. The data hold over a million distinct CDR3 sequences, with 42% observed a single time. Study observations and caveats: Naive CD4+ cell counts and diversity both ran higher in long-lived than in aged donors. Naive T cell percentage and TCR beta diversity correlated strongly.

Sequencing input: blood. The receptor's source is a woman younger than 30 in good health.

In DNA form, the CDR3 reads TGTGCCAGCAGTGTTAACACCGGGGAGCTGTTTTTT. It translates to CASSVNTGELFF. The V call is TRBV6-1, the J call TRBJ2-2; D remains unclear. The CDR3 is 12 residues long. CDR1 and CDR2 (germline): MNHNS, SASEGT. V gave up 4 bases and J gave up 2 bases, with 2 bases separating them.